Following are 24 T cell receptor beta chains from one sample sequenced in a study of T cell responses to AZD1222 COVID-19 vaccine. The assay was immunoSEQ multiplex PCR, and TCRdb's table has in-frame clones only and misses some. This sample has approximately 200,000 clones, with 80% to 95% found just once. The material was peripheral blood, obtained 28 days after the second AZD1222 dose. These receptors were collected from an adult who received the AZD1222 COVID-19 vaccine.

V gene TRBV30 combines with J gene TRBJ1-4; D is undetermined. Germline V gives CDR1 GTSNPN, CDR2 SVGIG (reference sequence). CDR3 size: 13 residues. The V end was cut by 7 bases, the J end by 7 bases, with 16 bases between. The CDR3, as DNA: TGTGCCTCCTCCGGCGATCGAGGTGAAAAACTGTTTTTT. Translated: CASSGDRGEKLFF.

This sequence joins TRBV28 and TRBJ1-1; 7 nucleotides agree with TRBD1. Germline V lookup: CDR1 MDHEN, CDR2 SYDVKM. V was pared by 5 bases and J by 4 bases, with 7 bases of the junction left unmatched. This CDR3 is built from 14 residues. The CDR3 loop is CASSPQRGPTEAFF. As DNA, the CDR3 is TGTGCCAGCAGTCCCCAGAGGGGGCCCACTGAAGCTTTCTTT.

J is TRBJ2-1 and V is TRBV20-1; D tentatively reads TRBD1 or TRBD2 (5 bases each). The ends were cut back, 3 bases at V and 8 bases at J, with 14 bases in the middle. The CDR3 extends over 13 amino acids. In germline, CDR1 is DFQATT, CDR2 SNEGSKA (reference sequence). The CDR3 region has the DNA TGCAGTGCTAGTGACCGGGACGTCTATGAGCAGTTCTTC. This codes for CSASDRDVYEQFF.

This clone was picked up one time. This chain connects TRBV6-6 to TRBJ1-2, with a weak D call TRBD1 (5 bases). Germline V CDR1 and CDR2: MNHNY, SVGAGI (reference sequence). The CDR3 covers 14 residues. V was shortened by 6 bases and J by 8 bases, with 19 bases between the two germline ends. CDR3 bases: TGTGCCAGCAGCGCGGGGGGAACGGTTCGGGGCTACACCTTC. Translating it yields CASSAGGTVRGYTF.

V is TRBV6-2 or TRBV6-3 and J is TRBJ2-6; possibly TRBD2 for D (6 bases). This CDR3 is 19 amino acids long. V gave up 5 bases and J gave up 2 bases, with 22 bases separating them. Germline-derived CDR1 and CDR2 are MNHEY and SVGEGT. DNA of the CDR3: TGTGCCAGCAGTCTCCTGGGACTGATGGGGGGAACTGGGGCCAACGTCCTGACTTTC. Translation: CASSLLGLMGGTGANVLTF.

The chain carries TRBV5-6 and TRBJ2-1; 9 nucleotides match TRBD2. Looked up from germline, CDR1 is SGHDT and CDR2 is YYEEEE. V shed 2 bases and J 8 bases; nucleotides not matched to a gene: 8. The CDR3 has 15 residues. This chain's CDR3 is CASSFGLAGNHEQFF. The CDR3 DNA follows: TGTGCCAGCAGCTTCGGGCTAGCGGGAAACCATGAGCAGTTCTTC.

The chain employs TRBV28 and TRBJ2-3; 8 positions agree with TRBD2. V trimming: 6 bases; J trimming: 4 bases; junction bases outside the gene matches: 18. CDR1 and CDR2 from the germline V gene are MDHEN and SYDVKM. There are 18 residues in the CDR3. As DNA, the CDR3 is TGTGCCAGCAGCCCACGGTTCCTACAAACGGGGGGGCCAGATACGCAGTATTTT. As protein: CASSPRFLQTGGPDTQYF.

The chain has TRBV2 and TRBJ1-4; D is uncertain. CDR3 size: 15 residues. The ends were cut back, 2 bases at V and 8 bases at J, with 15 bases in the middle. The germline CDR1 and CDR2 sequences are SNHLY and FYNNEI. CDR3 nucleotides: TGTGCCAGCAGTGAAAGGTCGCCGCCTCGGGAAAAACTGTTTTTT. This sequence encodes CASSERSPPREKLFF.

The chain employs TRBV25-1 and TRBJ2-1; 12 bases align to TRBD1. V trimming: 4 bases; J trimming: 0 bases; junction bases outside the gene matches: 7. The CDR3 length is 18 residues. CDR1 and CDR2 from the germline V gene are MGHDK and SYGVNS. This chain's CDR3 is CASSGRDRGRSSYNEQFF. As DNA, the CDR3 is TGTGCCAGCAGTGGACGGGACAGGGGGCGAAGCTCCTACAATGAGCAGTTCTTC. Supplemented by reference TRBV25-1 and TRBJ2-1, the full variable domain reads EADIYQTPRYLVIGTGKKITLECSQTMGHDKMYWYQQDPGMELHLIHYSYGVNSTEKGDLSSESTVSRIRTEHFPLTLESARPSHTSQYLCASSGRDRGRSSYNEQFFGPGTRLTVL.

The chain uses TRBV7-3 and TRBJ1-6, with TRBD1 as a possible D gene (5 bases). Germline values: CDR1 SGHTA, CDR2 FQGTGA. V dropped 2 bases and J dropped 9 bases, with 14 bases sitting between them. The CDR3 runs to 15 residues. The CDR3, as DNA: TGTGCCAGCAGCTTACTCGGCAGGGTCGGTTCACCCCTCCACTTT. As protein: CASSLLGRVGSPLHF.

This clone was seen just once. The rearrangement joins TRBV28 to TRBJ2-1; perhaps TRBD2 as D (5 bases). Deletions cut 5 bases from V and 6 bases from J, with 17 bases between. This CDR3 is built from 15 residues. Germline V CDR1 and CDR2: MDHEN, SYDVKM. The DNA for the CDR3 is TGTGCCAGCAGTCCCGAAACTAGAGGACGCAATGAGCAGTTCTTC. It encodes CASSPETRGRNEQFF.

The chain has TRBV2 and TRBJ2-2; D remains ambiguous. CDR3 length: 13 amino acids. CDR1 and CDR2 (germline): SNHLY, FYNNEI. V lost 1 base and J 4 bases, leaving 4 bases between the germline ends. The DNA of the CDR3 is TGTGCCAGCAGTGAAGTCCCCACCGGGGAGCTGTTTTTT. This codes for CASSEVPTGELFF. Looking up the rest from reference TRBV2 and TRBJ2-2 gives the full variable domain: EPEVTQTPSHQVTQMGQEVILRCVPISNHLYFYWYRQILGQKVEFLVSFYNNEISEKSEIFDDQFSVERPDGSNFTLKIRSTKLEDSAMYFCASSEVPTGELFFGEGSRLTVL.

The chain employs TRBV9 and TRBJ1-4; D unresolved. The CDR3 runs to 14 residues. Trimming left V 0 bases short and J 3 bases short, with 6 bases between. In germline, CDR1 is SGDLS, CDR2 YYNGEE. For the CDR3, the DNA is TGTGCCAGCAGCGTAGAGGGTTCTAATGAAAAACTGTTTTTT. This sequence encodes CASSVEGSNEKLFF.

This clone was observed a handful of times. The CDR3 nucleotides read TGCGCCAGCAGCCCGGGGGAGTCTGTGGAGCTGTTTTTT. It codes for CASSPGESVELFF. The chain recombines TRBV5-1 with TRBJ2-2; a possible D gene is TRBD2 (6 bases). The CDR3 consists of 13 residues. Trimming left V 4 bases short and J 10 bases short, with 14 bases between. CDR1 is SGHRS, CDR2 YFSETQ, per germline.

CDR3 coding DNA: TGTGCCAGCAGTGAGTGGGACAGGACGTCGAATCAGCCCCAGCATTTT. It encodes CASSEWDRTSNQPQHF. V and J are TRBV6-1 and TRBJ1-5, with TRBD1 matching 8 bases. Losses at the gene ends were 3 bases for V and 4 bases for J; bases not matched to a gene: 8. The V gene's germline CDR1 is MNHNS and CDR2 SASEGT. The CDR3 runs 16 residues.

V usage is TRBV6-5 and J usage is TRBJ1-1; D not resolved. V was trimmed by 6 bases and J by 5 bases, leaving 16 bases between them. Per the germline V gene, CDR1 is MNHEY and CDR2 is SVGAGI. The CDR3 has 14 residues. CDR3 nucleotides: TGTGCCAGCAGGCCGGGCAGTATTGGGACTGAAGCTTTCTTT. Translated, it gives CASRPGSIGTEAFF.

V is TRBV7-9 and J is TRBJ2-2; 7 positions match TRBD1. The length of the CDR3 is 15 residues. Germline-derived CDR1 and CDR2 are SEHNR and FQNEAQ (reference sequence). With 2 bases clipped from V and 7 bases from J, the junction kept 7 bases outside the gene matches. The DNA for the CDR3 is TGTGCCAGCAGCTTAAAGGGGGCCCCTAACGGGGAGCTGTTTTTT. It encodes CASSLKGAPNGELFF.

The chain is built from TRBV4-2 and TRBJ1-6; the D is unclear. The CDR3 is made up of 16 amino acids. V gave up 4 bases and J gave up 7 bases, with 17 bases separating them. CDR1 is LGHNA, CDR2 YNFKEQ, per germline. The CDR3 nucleotides read TGTGCCAGCAGCCCCGAAAGAGGACGGAAGAATTCACCCCTCCACTTT. Translated, it gives CASSPERGRKNSPLHF.

The chain couples TRBV9 to TRBJ2-5, with 8 bases lining up with TRBD2. Unmatched junction bases numbered 6, after V lost 0 bases and J lost 2 bases. Looked up from germline, CDR1 is SGDLS and CDR2 is YYNGEE. This CDR3 has 16 residues. The CDR3 loop reads CASSVGREGRQETQYF. CDR3 nucleotide sequence: TGTGCCAGCAGCGTAGGACGGGAGGGCCGGCAAGAGACCCAGTACTTC. Using reference TRBV9 and TRBJ2-5 for the parts outside the CDR3, the full variable domain is DSGVTQTPKHLITATGQRVTLRCSPRSGDLSVYWYQQSLDQGLQFLIQYYNGEERAKGNILERFSAQQFPDLHSELNLSSLELGDSALYFCASSVGREGRQETQYFGPGTRLLVL.

The chain uses TRBV7-7 and TRBJ2-7; 7 positions agree with TRBD2. Germline CDR1 SSHAT, CDR2 FNYEAQ (reference sequence). There are 12 residues in the CDR3. CDR3 loop: CASGPGPYEQYF. The CDR3 DNA reads as TGTGCTAGCGGGCCGGGACCCTACGAGCAGTACTTC.

This clone came up once. The chain is built from TRBV5-1 and TRBJ2-1; TRBD2 matches 12 bases. This CDR3 contains 14 residues. The germline V gene encodes CDR1 SGHRS and CDR2 YFSETQ. Unmatched junction bases numbered 4, after V lost 4 bases and J lost 8 bases. CDR3 in DNA: TGCGCCAGCAGCCGAAGGACTAGCGGGGATGAGCAGTTCTTC. The encoded protein is CASSRRTSGDEQFF.

This chain uses TRBV21-1 with TRBJ2-3; the table's D gene call, TRBD2, was not cross checked with the DNA. TRBV21-1 is shown as a pseudogene. CDR3 size: 17 residues. In nucleotides, the CDR3 is TGTGCCAGCAGCCTCGCCGGGCTAGCGAGCCACACAGATACGCAGTATTTT. It translates to CASSLAGLASHTDTQYF.

This clone was observed a handful of times. J is TRBJ2-1 and V is TRBV19; 9 bases match TRBD2. The CDR3 extends over 15 amino acids. From germline, CDR1 is LNHDA and CDR2 SQIVND (reference sequence). V lost 10 bases and J lost 9; bases outside the gene matches: 16. CDR3 sequence (DNA): TGTGCCACCGCTGAGGCGGGAGGGCCATTGGGTGAGCAGTTCTTC. It encodes CATAEAGGPLGEQFF.

This clone was detected only once. The chain joins TRBV9 to TRBJ2-2; a weak D match, TRBD2 (6 bases). The CDR3 length is 15 residues. The V end was cut by 4 bases, the J end by 5 bases, with 15 bases between. Germline CDR1 reads SGDLS; CDR2 reads YYNGEE. The CDR3: CASSPGLARTGELFF. CDR3 in DNA: TGTGCCAGCAGCCCCGGGCTAGCGCGTACCGGGGAGCTGTTTTTT.